This entry is about one TCR beta chain. Its specificity is unknown. The length of the CDR3 is 15 residues. CDR1 is SGHDT, CDR2 YYEEEE, per germline. V dropped 6 bases and J dropped 2 bases, with 14 bases sitting between them. This sample is drawn from a study of cytomegalovirus exposure and HLA in healthy donors. Findings of the study overall: The classifier, whose performance was assessed in both the original and validation cohorts, reportedly diagnosed cytomegalovirus status with high specificity and sensitivity. In a later analysis, TCR beta V- and J-gene trimming showed a link to a missense DCLRE1C variant. A likely sequencing artifact accounted for one observed cluster of highly shared sequence variants.

60 Vbeta and 13 Jbeta primers were used in PCR. This table comes from immunoSEQ multiplex PCR, and its TCRdb copy is limited to in-frame clones, with some not included. The sample holds approximately 160,000 clones, approximately 84% seen once. The chain couples TRBV5-6 to TRBJ2-2; D is possibly TRBD1 (5 bases). This receptor was identified in a girl aged 10-17 years in good health and CMV-seropositive. The sequencing input was PBMCs. For the CDR3, the DNA is TGTGCCAGCACGCGACGGCAGGGCAACACCGGGGAGCTGTTTTTT. It translates to CASTRRQGNTGELFF. The complete variable domain, with remaining parts taken from reference TRBV5-6 and TRBJ2-2, reads DAGVTQSPTHLIKTRGQQVTLRCSPKSGHDTVSWYQQALGQGPQFIFQYYEEEERQRGNFPDRFSGHQFPNYSSELNVNALLLGDSALYLCASTRRQGNTGELFFGEGSRLTVL.